A single T cell receptor (beta chain) is shown here with its context. Its antigen is not known. These data originate in a study of blood T cells in healthy people across ages. The authors ran a second PCR of about 7 to 12 cycles using a sample-barcoded 5' primer and a J-beta primer mix. TCRdb re-analysed the 5' RACE reads in MiXCR, keeping a single row per CDR3 protein. The sample has 650,000 to 1,000,000 distinct CDR3 sequences, roughly 40% seen once. Study findings and constraints: Unsorted PBMCs prevented conclusive naive versus antigen-experienced comparison. Diversity figures based on one million T cells were deemed too low.

CDR1 is LGHDT and CDR2 is YNNKEL in the germline V gene (reference sequence). The CDR3 has 18 amino acids. The trim removed 1 base at V and 6 bases at J, leaving 14 bases unmatched. The chain recombines TRBV3-1 with TRBJ2-3, with TRBD2 matching 9 bases. This sequence was found in a man aged 18 to 30 in good health. The sequencing input was blood. The CDR3 bases are TGTGCCAGCAGCCAAGTGGGGTGGGCTAGCGGGGTAGAGGATACGCAGTATTTT. Amino acids: CASSQVGWASGVEDTQYF.